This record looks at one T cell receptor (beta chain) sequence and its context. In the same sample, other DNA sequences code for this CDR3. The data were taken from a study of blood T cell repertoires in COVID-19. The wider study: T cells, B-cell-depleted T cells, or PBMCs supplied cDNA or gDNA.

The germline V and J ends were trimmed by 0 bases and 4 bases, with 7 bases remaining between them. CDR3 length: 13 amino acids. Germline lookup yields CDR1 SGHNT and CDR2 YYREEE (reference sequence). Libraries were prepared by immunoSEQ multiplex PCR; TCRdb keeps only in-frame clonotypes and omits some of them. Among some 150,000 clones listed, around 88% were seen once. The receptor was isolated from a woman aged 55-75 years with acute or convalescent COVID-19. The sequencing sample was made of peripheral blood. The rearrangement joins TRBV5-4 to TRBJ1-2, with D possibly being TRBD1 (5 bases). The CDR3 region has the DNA TGTGCCAGCAGCTTGGCCGGGGGCTATGGCTACACCTTC. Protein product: CASSLAGGYGYTF.